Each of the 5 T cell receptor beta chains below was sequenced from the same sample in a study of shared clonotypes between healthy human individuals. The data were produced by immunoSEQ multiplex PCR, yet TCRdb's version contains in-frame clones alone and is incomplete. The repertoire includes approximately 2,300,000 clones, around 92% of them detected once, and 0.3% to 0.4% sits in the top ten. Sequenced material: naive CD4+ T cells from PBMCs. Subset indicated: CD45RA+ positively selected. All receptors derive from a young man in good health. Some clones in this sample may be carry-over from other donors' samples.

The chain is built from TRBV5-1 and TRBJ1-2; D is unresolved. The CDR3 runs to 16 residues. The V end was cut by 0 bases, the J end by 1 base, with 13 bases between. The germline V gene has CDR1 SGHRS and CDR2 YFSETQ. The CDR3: CASSLESGLRNYGYTF. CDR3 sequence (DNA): TGCGCCAGCAGCTTGGAGTCAGGCCTCCGTAACTATGGCTACACCTTC.

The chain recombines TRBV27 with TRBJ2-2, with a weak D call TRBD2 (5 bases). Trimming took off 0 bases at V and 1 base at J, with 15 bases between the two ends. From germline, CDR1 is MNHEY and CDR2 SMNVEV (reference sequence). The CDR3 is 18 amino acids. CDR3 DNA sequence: TGTGCCAGCAGTTTATCGAGTCTCCGAGGGAGGAACACCGGGGAGCTGTTTTTT. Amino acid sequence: CASSLSSLRGRNTGELFF.

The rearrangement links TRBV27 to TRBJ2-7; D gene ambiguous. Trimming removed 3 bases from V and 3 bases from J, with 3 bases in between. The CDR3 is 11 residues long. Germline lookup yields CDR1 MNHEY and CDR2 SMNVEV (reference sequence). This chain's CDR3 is CASSFNYEQYF. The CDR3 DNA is TGTGCCAGCAGTTTTAACTACGAGCAGTACTTC.

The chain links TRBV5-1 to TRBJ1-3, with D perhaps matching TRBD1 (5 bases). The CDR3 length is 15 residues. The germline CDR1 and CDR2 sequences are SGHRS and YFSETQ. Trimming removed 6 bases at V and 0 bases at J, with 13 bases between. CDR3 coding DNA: TGCGCCAGCACCCGGGACGGTGTCTCTGGAAACACCATATATTTT. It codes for CASTRDGVSGNTIYF.

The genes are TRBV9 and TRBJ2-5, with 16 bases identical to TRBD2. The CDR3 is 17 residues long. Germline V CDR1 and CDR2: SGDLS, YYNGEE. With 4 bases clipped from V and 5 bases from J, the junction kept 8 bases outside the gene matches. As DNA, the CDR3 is TGTGCCAGCAGCCCGGGGACTAGCGGGAGGGCCCGGGAGACCCAGTACTTC. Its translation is CASSPGTSGRARETQYF.